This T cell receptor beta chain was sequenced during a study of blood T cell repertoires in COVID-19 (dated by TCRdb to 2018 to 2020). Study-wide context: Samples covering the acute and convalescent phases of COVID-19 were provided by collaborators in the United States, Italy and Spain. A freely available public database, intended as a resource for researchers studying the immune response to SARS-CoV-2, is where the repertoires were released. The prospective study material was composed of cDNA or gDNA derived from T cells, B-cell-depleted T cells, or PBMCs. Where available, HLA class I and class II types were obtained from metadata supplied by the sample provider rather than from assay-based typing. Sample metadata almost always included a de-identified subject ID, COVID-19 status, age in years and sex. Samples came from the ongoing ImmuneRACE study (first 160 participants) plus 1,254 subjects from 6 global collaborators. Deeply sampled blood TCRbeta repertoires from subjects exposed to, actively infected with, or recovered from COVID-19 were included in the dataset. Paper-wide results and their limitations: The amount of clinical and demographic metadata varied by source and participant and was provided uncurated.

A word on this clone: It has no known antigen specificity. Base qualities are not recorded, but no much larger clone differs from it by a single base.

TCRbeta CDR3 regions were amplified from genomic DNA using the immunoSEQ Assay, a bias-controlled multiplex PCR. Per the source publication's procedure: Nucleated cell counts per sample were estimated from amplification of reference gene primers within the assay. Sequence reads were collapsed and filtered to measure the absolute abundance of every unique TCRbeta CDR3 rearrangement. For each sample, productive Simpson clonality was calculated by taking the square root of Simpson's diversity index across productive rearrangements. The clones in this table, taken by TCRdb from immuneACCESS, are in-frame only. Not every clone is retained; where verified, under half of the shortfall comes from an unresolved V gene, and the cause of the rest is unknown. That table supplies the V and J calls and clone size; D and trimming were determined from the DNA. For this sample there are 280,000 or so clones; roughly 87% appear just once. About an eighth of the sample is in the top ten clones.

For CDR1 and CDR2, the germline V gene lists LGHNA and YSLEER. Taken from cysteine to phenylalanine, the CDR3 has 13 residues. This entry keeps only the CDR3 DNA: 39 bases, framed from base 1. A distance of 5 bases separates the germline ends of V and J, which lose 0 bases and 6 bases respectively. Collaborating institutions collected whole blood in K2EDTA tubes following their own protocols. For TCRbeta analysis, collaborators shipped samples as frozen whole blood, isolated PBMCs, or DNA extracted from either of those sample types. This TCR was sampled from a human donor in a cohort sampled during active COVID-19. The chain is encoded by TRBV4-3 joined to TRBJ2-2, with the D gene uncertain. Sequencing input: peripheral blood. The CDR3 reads CASSQEFAGELFF. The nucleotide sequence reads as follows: TGCGCCAGCAGCCAAGAATTCGCCGGGGAGCTGTTTTTT.